One sample yielded the 26 T cell receptor beta chains listed below, sequenced in a study of blood T cell repertoires in COVID-19 (dated by TCRdb to 2020 to 2022). The library was prepared using the immunoSEQ multiplex PCR assay. In TCRdb, the immuneACCESS table is reduced to in-frame sequences with V and J assigned. These tables do not hold every clone; where another copy was compared, an unresolved V gene accounts for under half, and the others remain unexplained. The sample has about 74,000 clones on record, 75% of them singletons. Roughly 20% of the sample goes to the ten largest clones. Sequenced sample: peripheral blood. The receptors shown here come from a man between 65 and 79 years old with acute or convalescent COVID-19.

This clone was seen more than once but under ten times. The chain employs TRBV15 and TRBJ1-4; 7 bases line up with TRBD1. The V and J ends lost 1 base and 4 bases, in that order; junction bases with no gene match: 3. CDR1 and CDR2 from the germline V gene are LNHNV and YYDKDF (reference sequence). This CDR3 is 15 amino acids long. The CDR3 DNA reads TGTGCCACCAGCAGAGGGGGGACAGTTAATGAAAAACTGTTTTTT. Translating gives CATSRGGTVNEKLFF.

The V and J genes are TRBV4-1 and TRBJ1-4; possibly TRBD1 for D (6 bases). Trimming shortened V by 2 bases and J by 2 bases, and 15 bases separated the two germline ends. This CDR3 contains 17 residues. Germline V gives CDR1 MGHRA, CDR2 YSYEKL. CDR3 in amino acids: CASSQSWEQGTNEKLFF. The CDR3 DNA is TGCGCCAGCAGCCAATCATGGGAACAGGGTACTAATGAAAAACTGTTTTTT.

V gene TRBV25-1 combines with J gene TRBJ1-6; 8 bases fit TRBD1. The V segment lost 5 bases and the J segment 8 bases; nucleotides outside the gene matches: 8. The CDR3 contains 15 residues. The germline V gene has CDR1 MGHDK and CDR2 SYGVNS. The DNA of the CDR3 is TGTGCCAGCAGTATTAGTACAGGGGGGGATTCACCCCTCCACTTT. Translating it yields CASSISTGGDSPLHF. Together with reference TRBV25-1 and TRBJ1-6, the CDR3 gives the full variable domain: EADIYQTPRYLVIGTGKKITLECSQTMGHDKMYWYQQDPGMELHLIHYSYGVNSTEKGDLSSESTVSRIRTEHFPLTLESARPSHTSQYLCASSISTGGDSPLHFGNGTRLTVT.

The chain couples TRBV18 to TRBJ1-5; D might be TRBD1 (6 bases). V lost 5 bases to trimming and J lost 3 bases, with 8 bases between them. This CDR3 is built from 13 residues. CDR1 KGHSH and CDR2 LQKENI come from the germline V gene. CDR3 coding DNA: TGTGCCAGCTCAGAGGGGGACAATCAGCCCCAGCATTTT. It specifies CASSEGDNQPQHF.

This clone was detected ten times or more. The chain employs TRBV24-1 and TRBJ2-5; TRBD2 matches 9 bases. The CDR3 has 19 residues. Trimming at V came to 4 bases and at J to 1 base, leaving 15 bases not matched to a gene. Per the germline V gene, CDR1 is KGHDR and CDR2 is SFDVKD. CDR3: CATSEHPGLAGVTQETQYF. The DNA for the CDR3 is TGTGCCACCAGTGAACATCCAGGGTTAGCGGGAGTAACCCAAGAGACCCAGTACTTC.

The chain employs TRBV6-5 and TRBJ2-2; 8 bases align to TRBD1. Germline V gene data show CDR1 as MNHEY and CDR2 as SVGAGI. Trimming took 7 bases from V and 0 from J; bases not matched to a gene: 4. This CDR3 region has 15 residues. This CDR3 is CASIRQGTNTGELFF. CDR3 nucleotides: TGTGCCAGCATTCGACAGGGGACGAACACCGGGGAGCTGTTTTTT.

The chain is built from TRBV10-3 and TRBJ1-1, with 8 bases fitting TRBD1. The germline V gene has CDR1 ENHRY and CDR2 SYGVKD. V shed 6 bases and J 0 bases; nucleotides not matched to a gene: 15. This CDR3 has 18 amino acids. CDR3 DNA sequence: TGTGCCATCAGCCCCCACCCGGGACAGGCGTTCATGAACACTGAAGCTTTCTTT. It is translated as CAISPHPGQAFMNTEAFF.

This sequence joins TRBV10-2 and TRBJ2-7; D not resolved. V was pared by 3 bases and J by 6 bases, with 18 bases between. The CDR3 contains 15 residues. CDR1 is WSHSY and CDR2 is SAAADI in the germline V gene. The CDR3 coding sequence is TGCGCCAGCAGTGAAGGCAGGCAGGCTCACCCCGAGCAGTACTTC. It encodes CASSEGRQAHPEQYF.

The rearrangement joins TRBV19 to TRBJ2-3, with 9 bases identical to TRBD2. J was trimmed by 6 bases and V by 10 bases; bases with no gene match: 8. CDR3 length equals 13 residues. Per the germline V gene, CDR1 is LNHDA and CDR2 is SQIVND (reference sequence). The CDR3 protein is CATKAGGFDTQYF. CDR3 DNA sequence: TGTGCCACCAAAGCGGGAGGTTTCGATACGCAGTATTTT.

This chain joins TRBV19 and TRBJ2-1, with TRBD2 matching over 7 bases. CDR3 size: 15 residues. Germline values: CDR1 LNHDA, CDR2 SQIVND (reference sequence). Trimming removed 1 base from V and 2 bases from J; junction bases left unmatched: 2. The CDR3: CASSIGGTTYNEQFF. CDR3 coding DNA: TGTGCCAGTAGTATAGGCGGGACTACCTACAATGAGCAGTTCTTC. Full variable domain (missing parts from reference TRBV19 and TRBJ2-1): DGGITQSPKYLFRKEGQNVTLSCEQNLNHDAMYWYRQDPGQGLRLIYYSQIVNDFQKGDIAEGYSVSREKKESFPLTVTSAQKNPTAFYLCASSIGGTTYNEQFFGPGTRLTVL.

This clone came up once. V usage is TRBV28 and J usage is TRBJ1-4; unclear D gene. The CDR3 consists of 15 residues. Germline-derived CDR1 and CDR2 are MDHEN and SYDVKM. Trimming shortened V by 6 bases and J by 6 bases, and 17 bases separated the two germline ends. In nucleotides, the CDR3 is TGTGCCAGCAGGGCCACGGCAGGATGGGATGAAAAACTGTTTTTT. Translation: CASRATAGWDEKLFF.

V usage is TRBV7-9 and J usage is TRBJ2-5; D not certain. V lost 6 bases to trimming and J lost 1 base, with 9 bases between them. The CDR3 contains 13 residues. Germline assignment: CDR1 SEHNR and CDR2 FQNEAQ (reference sequence). The CDR3 reads CASSLPPQETQYF. The CDR3 region has the DNA TGTGCCAGCAGTCTTCCCCCCCAAGAGACCCAGTACTTC.

The rearrangement links TRBV18 to TRBJ2-6; perhaps TRBD2 as D (6 bases). Germline lookup yields CDR1 KGHSH and CDR2 LQKENI. CDR3 length equals 17 residues. Trimming took 6 bases from V and 0 from J, leaving 15 bases between them. The CDR3 sequence is CASSTGDSSSGANVLTF. CDR3 in DNA: TGTGCCAGCTCCACCGGGGACTCAAGCTCTGGGGCCAACGTCCTGACTTTC.

This clone was detected only a few times. J is TRBJ1-5 and V is TRBV6-5; 7 nucleotides align to TRBD1. The CDR3 is 14 amino acids. J gave up 5 bases and V 6 bases, and 7 bases lay outside the gene matches. Germline CDR1 is MNHEY and CDR2 is SVGAGI. CDR3 protein: CASSPGQGDQPQHF. CDR3 DNA sequence: TGTGCCAGCAGCCCCGGGCAGGGGGATCAGCCCCAGCATTTT.

J is TRBJ2-1 and V is TRBV5-1; 7 nucleotides match TRBD2. CDR1 is SGHRS and CDR2 is YFSETQ in the germline V gene. Trimming cost V 3 bases and J 4 bases; bases outside gene matches: 7. CDR3 length: 15 amino acids. CDR3 amino acids: CASSSRVSGYNEQFF. In nucleotides, the CDR3 is TGCGCCAGCAGCTCCCGGGTTAGCGGGTACAATGAGCAGTTCTTC. Full variable domain (remainder filled in from reference TRBV5-1 and TRBJ2-1): KAGVTQTPRYLIKTRGQQVTLSCSPISGHRSVSWYQQTPGQGLQFLFEYFSETQRNKGNFPGRFSGRQFSNSRSEMNVSTLELGDSALYLCASSSRVSGYNEQFFGPGTRLTVL.

The genes are TRBV19 and TRBJ1-5; TRBD1 agrees at 8 bases. Trimming removed 7 bases from V and 2 bases from J; junction bases left unmatched: 10. The germline V gene encodes CDR1 LNHDA and CDR2 SQIVND (reference sequence). The CDR3 loop spans 16 amino acids. The CDR3 DNA sequence: TGTGCCAGTACCTCAGGGGGCGTTTCGGGCAATCAGCCCCAGCATTTT. Protein: CASTSGGVSGNQPQHF.

This chain joins TRBV7-3 and TRBJ2-2; no definite D call. This CDR3 region has 12 residues. Per germline, CDR1 SGHTA and CDR2 FQGTGA. The V and J ends lost 4 bases and 6 bases respectively, with 6 bases between them. The CDR3 region has the DNA TGTGCCAGCAGCTATCAATCCGGGGAGCTGTTTTTT. Translation: CASSYQSGELFF. Variable domain in full (rest from reference TRBV7-3 and TRBJ2-2): GAGVSQTPSNKVTEKGKYVELRCDPISGHTALYWYRQSLGQGPEFLIYFQGTGAADDSGLPNDRFFAVRPEGSVSTLKIQRTERGDSAVYLCASSYQSGELFFGEGSRLTVL.

The chain couples TRBV6-5 to TRBJ1-6; 8 bases map to TRBD1. V lost 0 bases and J lost 13; bases outside the gene matches: 8. The CDR3 extends over 15 amino acids. From germline, CDR1 is MNHEY and CDR2 SVGAGI. CDR3 loop: CASSYSVQGALPLHF. The CDR3 DNA reads as TGTGCCAGCAGTTACTCGGTTCAGGGGGCCCTGCCCCTCCACTTT.

The DNA for the CDR3 is TGTGCCAGCAGTCTCCGGGGGGGGGTGGATGAGCAGTTCTTC. It specifies CASSLRGGVDEQFF. The V gene is TRBV27, the J gene TRBJ2-1, with 8 bases fitting TRBD2. J was trimmed by 8 bases and V by 5 bases; bases with no gene match: 8. The CDR3 has 14 residues. Germline-derived CDR1 and CDR2 are MNHEY and SMNVEV (reference sequence).

This rearrangement joins TRBV28 to TRBJ2-2, with 12 bases lining up with TRBD2. CDR1 is MDHEN, CDR2 SYDVKM, per germline. The CDR3 runs 19 residues. J lost 4 bases, V lost 1 base, and 10 bases had no gene match. DNA for the CDR3: TGTGCCAGCAGTTTATTCCTGACTAGCGGGAGCCCGAGCACCGGGGAGCTGTTTTTT. Translation: CASSLFLTSGSPSTGELFF. Full variable domain (missing parts from reference TRBV28 and TRBJ2-2): DVKVTQSSRYLVKRTGEKVFLECVQDMDHENMFWYRQDPGLGLRLIYFSYDVKMKEKGDIPEGYSVSREKKERFSLILESASTNQTSMYLCASSLFLTSGSPSTGELFFGEGSRLTVL.

The chain combines TRBV9 with TRBJ1-6; D unresolved. Looked up from germline, CDR1 is SGDLS and CDR2 is YYNGEE. This CDR3 is built from 16 residues. V was pared by 3 bases and J by 7 bases, with 17 bases between. The CDR3: CASSATPGSTNSPLHF. The CDR3 nucleotides are TGTGCCAGCAGCGCCACCCCGGGATCAACGAATTCACCCCTCCACTTT.

The chain couples TRBV7-9 to TRBJ2-1; 10 bases line up with TRBD2. Trimming at V came to 5 bases and at J to 4 bases, leaving 14 bases not matched to a gene. This CDR3 is 18 amino acids long. The germline CDR1 and CDR2 sequences are SEHNR and FQNEAQ (reference sequence). CDR3 DNA: TGTGCCAGCAGCCCCAGACTAGCGGGCCTAAGAGAATACAATGAGCAGTTCTTC. Translated, it gives CASSPRLAGLREYNEQFF.

The CDR3 is CSAEWGAYEQYF. CDR3 nucleotides: TGCAGCGCTGAGTGGGGAGCCTACGAGCAGTACTTC. V and J are TRBV29-1 and TRBJ2-7; possible D gene TRBD2, 5 bases. In germline, CDR1 is SQVTM, CDR2 ANQGSEA. The CDR3 runs 12 residues. Deletions cut 7 bases from V and 2 bases from J, with 12 bases between.

This sequence joins TRBV14 and TRBJ1-1; no clear D gene. Germline CDR1 and CDR2: SGHDN and FVKESK. The CDR3 contains 16 residues. V was clipped by 0 bases and J by 0 bases, with 11 bases between them. CDR3 DNA sequence: TGTGCCAGCAGCCAAGATAAAAACTCCATGAACACTGAAGCTTTCTTT. Amino acid sequence: CASSQDKNSMNTEAFF.

This chain joins TRBV5-1 and TRBJ2-5, with TRBD1 identical over 12 bases. The V segment lost 4 bases and the J segment 5 bases; nucleotides outside the gene matches: 6. The CDR3 has 15 residues. The germline V gene encodes CDR1 SGHRS and CDR2 YFSETQ. CDR3: CASSMGTGGTETQYF. CDR3 nucleotides: TGCGCCAGCAGCATGGGGACAGGGGGCACCGAGACCCAGTACTTC.

This clone was seen a few times. V and J are TRBV7-3 and TRBJ2-1, with 8 positions matching TRBD2. This CDR3 region has 16 residues. Germline V CDR1 and CDR2: SGHTA, FQGTGA. The J segment lost 3 bases and the V segment lost 2 bases, leaving 6 bases of the junction unmatched. The CDR3 nucleotides read TGTGCCAGCAGCTTATCGGCGGGAGGTCTCTACAATGAGCAGTTCTTC. It yields the protein CASSLSAGGLYNEQFF.